These 27 T cell receptor beta chains originate from one sample sequenced in a study of blood T cell repertoires in COVID-19. Data came from immunoSEQ multiplex PCR; TCRdb stores just in-frame clones and leaves some out. Here the sample spans 200,000 to 250,000 clones, about 80% being singletons. The sequenced sample was peripheral blood. The receptors were sampled from a woman older than 75 with acute or convalescent COVID-19.

The rearrangement joins TRBV4-1 to TRBJ2-1; TRBD1 matches at 8 bases. The CDR3 is 17 residues long. Losses at the gene ends were 1 base for V and 8 bases for J; bases not matched to a gene: 13. The germline V gene has CDR1 MGHRA and CDR2 YSYEKL. The CDR3 is CASSQGSGTGLVDEQFF. In nucleotides, the CDR3 is TGCGCCAGCAGCCAAGGAAGTGGGACAGGTCTCGTCGATGAGCAGTTCTTC.

The rearrangement links TRBV6-6 to TRBJ2-7; 15 nucleotides agree with TRBD2. The CDR3 spans 14 residues. J gave up 4 bases and V 5 bases, and 0 bases lay outside the gene matches. Germline-derived CDR1 and CDR2 are MNHNY and SVGAGI (reference sequence). The CDR3 coding sequence is TGTGCCAGCAGTGGACTAGCGGGAGGGTACGAGCAGTACTTC. Translating gives CASSGLAGGYEQYF.

A single count supports this clone. The chain is built from TRBV9 and TRBJ1-2; 7 nucleotides align to TRBD1. The CDR3 is 12 amino acids. The ends lost 4 bases at V and 7 bases at J; junction bases unmatched: 4. Germline V gene lookup returns CDR1 SGDLS and CDR2 YYNGEE. Here the CDR3 DNA reads TGTGCCAGCAGCCTAAGACAGGGTGGCTACACCTTC. This sequence encodes CASSLRQGGYTF.

This rearrangement joins TRBV30 to TRBJ2-1; 7 positions match TRBD1. After removal of 3 bases from V and 4 bases from J, the junction contained 6 bases not matched to a gene. CDR3 length: 14 residues. CDR1 and CDR2 from the germline V gene are GTSNPN and SVGIG (reference sequence). The CDR3 protein is CAWRQGTQYNEQFF. The CDR3 DNA sequence: TGTGCCTGGAGACAGGGGACCCAATACAATGAGCAGTTCTTC.

The chain has TRBV5-4 and TRBJ2-7, with 9 bases identical to TRBD1. CDR3 length: 14 residues. Germline lookup yields CDR1 SGHNT and CDR2 YYREEE (reference sequence). The J segment lost 2 bases and the V segment lost 5 bases, leaving 5 bases of the junction unmatched. CDR3 amino acids: CASRLTGGPYEQYF. In DNA form, the CDR3 reads TGTGCCAGCAGGTTGACAGGGGGACCCTACGAGCAGTACTTC.

This rearrangement joins TRBV3-1 (or the pseudogene TRBV3-2) to TRBJ2-5; D remains ambiguous. With 0 bases removed from V and 5 bases from J, the gap between germline ends came to 10 bases. From germline, CDR1 is LGHDT and CDR2 YNNKEL (reference sequence). The CDR3 is 14 residues long. The CDR3 protein is CASSQEIPEETQYF. As DNA, the CDR3 is TGTGCCAGCAGCCAAGAAATCCCGGAGGAGACCCAGTACTTC.

A few counts support this clone. The CDR3 region has the DNA TGTGCCAGCAGTGCCCCGGGAGCTAATAATTCACCCCTCCACTTT. This encodes CASSAPGANNSPLHF. The chain is built from TRBV2 and TRBJ1-6; the D is unclear. Germline V gene data show CDR1 as SNHLY and CDR2 as FYNNEI. Between the trimmed V and J ends, which lost 4 bases and 5 bases, there was a span of 12 bases. CDR3 length equals 15 residues.

This chain uses TRBV6-6 with TRBJ1-5, with D perhaps matching TRBD1 (6 bases). The CDR3 has 15 amino acids. From germline, CDR1 is MNHNY and CDR2 SVGAGI (reference sequence). The ends were cut back, 6 bases at V and 5 bases at J, with 17 bases in the middle. CDR3 amino acids: CASSSPAGVDQPQHF. In nucleotides, the CDR3 is TGTGCCAGCAGCTCACCGGCAGGGGTCGATCAGCCCCAGCATTTT.

There are a few counts of this clone. The CDR3 protein is CASSPSERQPQHF. CDR3 sequence (DNA): TGTGCCAGCAGTCCGTCGGAGAGGCAGCCCCAGCATTTT. The chain is built from TRBV6-5 and TRBJ1-5; D unclear. Germline V gene lookup returns CDR1 MNHEY and CDR2 SVGAGI. The CDR3 runs to 13 residues. Trimming left V 5 bases short and J 7 bases short, with 12 bases between.

V is TRBV24-1 and J is TRBJ1-2, with TRBD1 matching 11 bases. V was pared by 5 bases and J by 0 bases, with 4 bases of the junction left unmatched. The CDR3 runs to 16 residues. Germline CDR1 reads KGHDR; CDR2 reads SFDVKD. In DNA, the CDR3 is TGTGCCACCAGTGCAGGACAGGGGGCCGCTAACTATGGCTACACCTTC. Its protein product is CATSAGQGAANYGYTF.

This rearrangement joins TRBV19 to TRBJ2-1; 7 nucleotides line up with TRBD2. The trim removed 7 bases at V and 4 bases at J, leaving 10 bases unmatched. The CDR3 is 15 amino acids. Germline V lookup: CDR1 LNHDA, CDR2 SQIVND (reference sequence). CDR3 DNA sequence: TGTGCCAGTACCGACACCCGGGGAGGGTACAATGAGCAGTTCTTC. Translated, it gives CASTDTRGGYNEQFF.

This sequence joins TRBV9 and TRBJ2-1; 8 bases line up with TRBD2. The CDR3 is made up of 16 amino acids. V trimming: 3 bases; J trimming: 3 bases; junction bases outside the gene matches: 8. CDR1 SGDLS and CDR2 YYNGEE come from the germline V gene. In nucleotides, the CDR3 is TGTGCCAGCAGCGAGGGAGGGACTAGTTTCTACAATGAGCAGTTCTTC. It is translated as CASSEGGTSFYNEQFF.

This clone was observed once. The V and J genes are TRBV6-5 and TRBJ1-6; D uncertain. CDR1 MNHEY and CDR2 SVGAGI come from the germline V gene. The CDR3 is 13 residues long. V was cut by 6 bases and J by 6 bases, with 9 bases left in between. The CDR3 nucleotides are TGTGCCAGCAGGACACGGTCTAATTCACCCCTCCACTTT. Protein: CASRTRSNSPLHF.

Only one count was recorded for this clone. The chain combines TRBV7-9 with TRBJ2-1, with D maybe TRBD1 (5 bases). The germline CDR1 and CDR2 sequences are SEHNR and FQNEAQ (reference sequence). The CDR3 runs 11 residues. V lost 6 bases to trimming and J lost 10 bases, with 10 bases between them. Here the CDR3 DNA reads TGTGCCAGCAGGACCACAGGAGAGCAGTTCTTC. As protein: CASRTTGEQFF.

This clone is a singleton in its sample. The CDR3 sequence is CASSQRTGRETQYF. CDR3 bases: TGCGCCAGCAGCCAAAGGACAGGGAGGGAGACCCAGTACTTC. V gene TRBV4-1 combines with J gene TRBJ2-5, with TRBD1 matching 8 bases. V lost 2 bases and J lost 5; bases outside the gene matches: 4. The CDR3 has 14 amino acids. Germline V gene sequence: CDR1 MGHRA, CDR2 YSYEKL.

The V and J genes are TRBV6-5 and TRBJ1-1; D uncertain. Germline V gene data show CDR1 as MNHEY and CDR2 as SVGAGI. Trimming took off 3 bases at V and 6 bases at J, with 11 bases between the two ends. This CDR3 is built from 13 residues. In DNA form, the CDR3 reads TGTGCCAGCAGTTATGAGGGCTTATCTGAAGCTTTCTTT. Its protein is CASSYEGLSEAFF.

The chain links TRBV3-1 (or the pseudogene TRBV3-2) to TRBJ1-5; weak D call: TRBD1 (6 bases). CDR3 size: 15 residues. The germline gives CDR1 LGHDT, CDR2 YNNKEL (reference sequence). Trimming shortened V by 0 bases and J by 3 bases, and 9 bases separated the two germline ends. The CDR3, as DNA: TGTGCCAGCAGCCAAGAAGGGGACACCAATCAGCCCCAGCATTTT. Translation: CASSQEGDTNQPQHF.

This sequence joins TRBV15 and TRBJ1-2, with 8 bases matching TRBD1. CDR1 and CDR2 from the germline V gene are LNHNV and YYDKDF (reference sequence). CDR3 length: 15 residues. V shed 3 bases, J shed 6 bases, and the junction held 9 bases outside the gene matches. Written as DNA, the CDR3 is TGTGCCACCAGCAGGGCCTTTGGACAGGGCCATGGCTACACCTTC. Translated: CATSRAFGQGHGYTF.

This clone was observed a handful of times. The chain has TRBV10-1 and TRBJ2-1; maybe TRBD1 (6 bases). The ends were cut back, 7 bases at V and 4 bases at J, with 14 bases in the middle. Germline V gene lookup returns CDR1 WNHNN and CDR2 SYGVQD (reference sequence). CDR3 length: 14 residues. The CDR3 reads CASTPDSNYNEQFF. CDR3 nucleotide sequence: TGCGCCAGCACGCCGGACAGTAATTACAATGAGCAGTTCTTC.

The chain employs TRBV9 and TRBJ2-1; TRBD2 matches at 7 bases. The ends lost 1 base at V and 9 bases at J; junction bases unmatched: 4. Germline V gives CDR1 SGDLS, CDR2 YYNGEE. The CDR3 is 13 amino acids. As DNA, the CDR3 is TGTGCCAGCAGCGTACGGGGGGAAAGTGAGCAGTTCTTC. Amino acid sequence: CASSVRGESEQFF. Together with reference TRBV9 and TRBJ2-1, the CDR3 gives the full variable domain: DSGVTQTPKHLITATGQRVTLRCSPRSGDLSVYWYQQSLDQGLQFLIQYYNGEERAKGNILERFSAQQFPDLHSELNLSSLELGDSALYFCASSVRGESEQFFGPGTRLTVL.

The rearrangement joins TRBV27 to TRBJ1-4; D gene unclear. Trimming shortened V by 1 base and J by 7 bases, and 13 bases separated the two germline ends. Germline assignment: CDR1 MNHEY and CDR2 SMNVEV (reference sequence). The CDR3 sequence is 15 residues long. The CDR3 here is CASSLYGGYSEKLFF. CDR3 nucleotides: TGTGCCAGCAGTTTATACGGTGGTTATTCTGAAAAACTGTTTTTT.

This CDR3 reads CASSDSIGEGNTEAFF. The DNA for the CDR3 is TGTGCCAGCAGTGACTCCATTGGGGAGGGGAACACTGAAGCTTTCTTT. The chain links TRBV6-4 to TRBJ1-1; D is ambiguous. V lost 0 bases and J 1 base, leaving 12 bases between the germline ends. The length of the CDR3 is 16 residues. The germline gives CDR1 MRHNA, CDR2 SNTAGT.

This chain connects TRBV27 to TRBJ2-3, with 10 bases aligning to TRBD2. Losses at the gene ends were 5 bases for V and 1 base for J; bases not matched to a gene: 6. Per the germline V gene, CDR1 is MNHEY and CDR2 is SMNVEV (reference sequence). The CDR3 extends over 16 amino acids. This CDR3 reads CASSTSGDVRTDTQYF. The CDR3 DNA is TGTGCCAGCAGTACTAGCGGGGACGTGCGCACAGATACGCAGTATTTT.

CDR3 loop: CASSQWGQGFTEAFF. CDR3 bases: TGTGCCAGCAGCCAATGGGGACAGGGGTTCACTGAAGCTTTCTTT. The rearrangement uses TRBV3-1 (or the pseudogene TRBV3-2) and TRBJ1-1, with 10 bases matching TRBD1. The CDR3 contains 15 residues. Germline V lookup: CDR1 LGHDT, CDR2 YNNKEL (reference sequence). Germline trimming cut 2 bases from V and 4 bases from J; bases unmatched to any gene: 4.

The V and J genes are TRBV7-6 and TRBJ1-4, with 10 bases fitting TRBD1. The CDR3 contains 18 residues. The germline CDR1 and CDR2 sequences are SGHVS and FNYEAQ. V trimming: 4 bases; J trimming: 7 bases; junction bases outside the gene matches: 15. DNA of the CDR3: TGTGCCAGCAGCTCAGAGACAGGGGGCACCGCTGAGGGTGAAAAACTGTTTTTT. Residues: CASSSETGGTAEGEKLFF.

The rearrangement joins TRBV10-3 to TRBJ2-1; 12 bases are a match to TRBD2. Germline values: CDR1 ENHRY, CDR2 SYGVKD. The CDR3 covers 15 residues. The V and J ends lost 4 bases and 8 bases, in that order; junction bases with no gene match: 6. The CDR3 nucleotides are TGTGCCATCAGTGGATTGACTAGCGGGAGCGATGAGCAGTTCTTC. It translates to CAISGLTSGSDEQFF.

The rearrangement links TRBV30 to TRBJ2-1; 8 bases line up with TRBD2. The trim removed 5 bases at V and 3 bases at J, leaving 3 bases unmatched. This CDR3 spans 13 amino acids. CDR1 is GTSNPN and CDR2 is SVGIG in the germline V gene (reference sequence). The CDR3 here is CAWAGGSYNEQFF. CDR3 in DNA: TGTGCCTGGGCGGGAGGAAGCTACAATGAGCAGTTCTTC.